A single sample is the source of the 4 T cell receptor beta chains below, sequenced in a study of CD8 T cells in Susac syndrome (dated by TCRdb to the late 2010s). The library was obtained by the immunoSEQ multiplex PCR assay. RNA was extracted using the RNeasy kit, and roughly 0.5 to 1 ug of the RNA was reverse transcribed with random hexamers. The public reads were reanalyzed by TCRdb: fastp trimming at Q25, MiXCR alignment, in-frame beta chains only. All rows with the same CDR3 protein become a single entry with the most common DNA and genes. In this sample the table shows 110,000 or so distinct CDR3 sequences, roughly 91% of which occur a single time. 0.13% to 0.15% of the sample is in the top ten clones. Sequencing input: CD4+ T cells from PBMCs. All receptors derive from a human donor in good health.

The V gene is TRBV20-1, the J gene TRBJ1-4, with 9 bases that match TRBD1. The J segment lost 7 bases and the V segment lost 5 bases, leaving 5 bases of the junction unmatched. Germline V lookup: CDR1 DFQATT, CDR2 SNEGSKA (reference sequence). The CDR3 has 13 amino acids. The CDR3: CSALDRGGEKLFF. CDR3 bases: TGCAGTGCTTTGGACAGGGGTGGTGAAAAACTGTTTTTT.

A single count supports this clonotype. The chain uses TRBV7-2 and TRBJ1-5; D might be TRBD1 (5 bases). The CDR3 is 14 amino acids. V shed 4 bases and J shed 7 bases, with 14 bases lying between them. Germline V gives CDR1 SGHTA, CDR2 FQGNSA. This CDR3 reads CASSSRSGNQPQHF. DNA for the CDR3: TGTGCCAGCAGCTCAAGGTCAGGGAACCAGCCCCAGCATTTT.

V and J are TRBV5-4 and TRBJ2-7, with 13 bases that match TRBD2. CDR3 length: 17 residues. Germline V gene sequence: CDR1 SGHNT, CDR2 YYREEE (reference sequence). The J segment lost 7 bases and the V segment lost 2 bases, leaving 12 bases of the junction unmatched. The CDR3: CASSFGLAGAIQREQYF. DNA for the CDR3: TGTGCCAGCAGCTTCGGACTAGCGGGAGCGATTCAGCGAGAGCAGTACTTC. Looking up the rest from reference TRBV5-4 and TRBJ2-7 gives the full variable domain: ETGVTQSPTHLIKTRGQQVTLRCSSQSGHNTVSWYQQALGQGPQFIFQYYREEENGRGNFPPRFSGLQFPNYSSELNVNALELDDSALYLCASSFGLAGAIQREQYFGPGTRLTVT.

The chain joins TRBV5-1 to TRBJ2-1; a weak D match, TRBD2 (5 bases). CDR1 is SGHRS, CDR2 YFSETQ, per germline. This CDR3 comprises 12 residues. V gave up 4 bases and J gave up 16 bases, with 18 bases separating them. CDR3 residues: CASSPDAAGPFF. The CDR3 DNA is TGCGCCAGCAGCCCGGACGCCGCGGGCCCCTTCTTC.